This T cell receptor (beta chain) was profiled in a study of TIL therapy for anti-PD-1-resistant metastatic lung cancer. Across the whole study: Half of patients were current or former smokers. Findings of the study overall: Compared with baseline intratumoral T cells, expanded TIL cultures were more clonal and less diverse (6% vs 31%).

Time point reported: pre-treatment sample, taken before nivolumab and TIL therapy. Tumor tissue came from excised metastases, mostly pleural nodules or supraclavicular lymph nodes. Patients then received nivolumab; progressors got lymphodepletion, TIL and IL-2. To note about this clone: Antigen unknown.

The libraries were made with immunoSEQ v3. Libraries were sequenced to 2.2 million or so read pairs (survey) or about 5-6 million (deep). The repertoire was sequenced with immunoSEQ multiplex PCR; TCRdb's copy has only in-frame clones and lacks some. The sample includes 13,000 or so clones, 66% of them seen just once. V lost 6 bases and J lost 1, with 12 bases in between. The germline V gene encodes CDR1 MDHEN and CDR2 SYDVKM. This CDR3 is built from 15 residues. Specimen: tumor tissue, collected at baseline. This clonotype was sampled from a woman aged 30 to 85 with non-small cell lung cancer. The chain joins TRBV28 to TRBJ2-2; D unresolved. The CDR3 DNA sequence: TGTGCCAGCAGCCAAGGGTCGGAGAACACCGGGGAGCTGTTTTTT. The encoded protein is CASSQGSENTGELFF.